A selection of T cell receptor beta chains follows, all from one sample in a study of CD8 T cells in ankylosing spondylitis. Using its own MiXCR run on the 5' RACE reads, TCRdb lists one record per CDR3 protein. The sample lists just over 300,000 distinct CDR3 sequences, 20% seen once, with about 3.7% in the top ten. The sequenced material came from blood, either unsorted or a sorted T cell fraction (not recorded which). All receptors derive from a female donor with ankylosing spondylitis or in good health (not recorded which). Each CDR3 is given without its conserved first and last residue. Some rows have no size entry. The others give once, few or many, or a class for an expanded clone.

j_call v_call clone_size cdr3_aa
TRBJ2-7 TRBV18 - ASSPGQVLRGEQY
TRBJ2-7 TRBV4-2 few ASSHTSDPYEQY
TRBJ2-1 TRBV9 few ASSVKSSYNEQF
TRBJ1-1 TRBV9 - ASSVGGGGQEVAF
TRBJ1-2 TRBV6-5 - ASSYPGQSSYGYT
TRBJ1-3 TRBV7-2 few ASRKTGSGNTIY
TRBJ2-1 TRBV12-3/TRBV12-4 - ASRAFGVANEQF
TRBJ2-7 TRBV29-1 - SAATGGAYEQY
TRBJ1-2 TRBV2 few ASSGHYGYT
TRBJ2-7 TRBV29-1 many SFSGRSSYEQY
TRBJ2-6 TRBV20-1 - SAGQSGANVLT
TRBJ2-1 TRBV4-3 - ASSDGSSSYNEQF
TRBJ2-3 TRBV20-1 - SAISGRDTQY
TRBJ2-4 TRBV5-4 - ASSARNIKY
TRBJ2-7 TRBV20-1 many SAISGGFSDEQY
TRBJ2-2 TRBV29-1 - SVRTGGNGELF
TRBJ2-3 TRBV7-9 few ASSLSSAGTDTQY
TRBJ2-4 TRBV10-3 few AIGGHDQNIQY
TRBJ2-2 TRBV12-3/TRBV12-4 many ASSLAATYTGELF
TRBJ2-1 TRBV9 few ASSWDPGEHYNEQF
TRBJ2-1 TRBV6-4 few ASSLLAGEVNEQF
TRBJ2-7 TRBV12-3/TRBV12-4 many ASSQDWSARGEQY
TRBJ2-7 TRBV15 - ATSRDLAGYEQY
TRBJ2-4 TRBV7-9 - ASSPSGVEAKNIQY
TRBJ2-1 TRBV6-5 few ASSYSKHEQF
TRBJ2-5 TRBV12-3/TRBV12-4 many ASSMGVVETQY
TRBJ1-2 TRBV14 - ASSQGGTALFTSESNYGYT
TRBJ2-3 TRBV6-2/TRBV6-3 - ASSYSRGDTQY
TRBJ1-2 TRBV29-1 - SAHRGGFHT